These 21 T cell receptor beta chains were sequenced from one sample in a study of CD8+CD57+ T cells in acquired aplastic anemia. Both TCR beta VDJ combination and CDR3 sequence profiling were carried out. Genomic DNA was the template for this profiling. TCRdb reanalysed the reads using MiXCR and keeps one entry per CDR3 protein. The sample has more than 100,000 distinct CDR3 sequences; roughly 50% are singletons. The source material was sorted CD4+, CD8+, or CD8+CD57+ T cells (not recorded which) from PBMCs. The source is a human donor in good health, serving as a control.

The CDR3 coding sequence is TGTGCCAGTCAAAAGGACTATGGCTACACCTTC. Translating gives CASQKDYGYTF. This chain connects TRBV2 to TRBJ1-2; unclear D gene. CDR3 length equals 11 residues. Trimming left V 9 bases short and J 3 bases short, with 8 bases between. Per germline, CDR1 SNHLY and CDR2 FYNNEI.

This clonotype was found a few times. V usage is TRBV25-1 and J usage is TRBJ1-2, with 9 positions matching TRBD1. Trimming at V came to 2 bases and at J to 7 bases, leaving 11 bases not matched to a gene. The germline V gene encodes CDR1 MGHDK and CDR2 SYGVNS. The CDR3 is 16 residues long. CDR3 nucleotides: TGTGCCAGCAGTGAAGGGGACAGGGCCCCCTTGCGTGGCTACACCTTC. Its protein is CASSEGDRAPLRGYTF.

This clonotype has only a few counts. V and J are TRBV29-1 and TRBJ2-1; unclear D gene. Germline values: CDR1 SQVTM, CDR2 ANQGSEA. This CDR3 spans 10 amino acids. Trimming took 5 bases from V and 8 from J, leaving 7 bases between them. CDR3 residues: CSVWGYEQFF. In DNA form, the CDR3 reads TGCAGCGTTTGGGGTTATGAGCAGTTCTTC.

This clonotype appeared a few times. This chain joins TRBV15 and TRBJ2-1; the D gene could be TRBD1 or TRBD2 (5 bases each). Germline V gene data show CDR1 as LNHNV and CDR2 as YYDKDF (reference sequence). The V gene lost 3 bases and the J gene lost 0 bases, with 12 bases spanning the gap. This CDR3 has 16 residues. The CDR3 here is CATSSRDRSSYNEQFF. For the CDR3, the DNA is TGTGCCACCAGCAGCCGGGACCGGAGCTCCTACAATGAGCAGTTCTTC.

This clonotype was counted only a few times. This CDR3 is CASSEAGEEAFF. CDR3 nucleotide sequence: TGCGCCAGCAGTGAGGCAGGGGAGGAAGCTTTCTTT. The V and J genes are TRBV10-1 and TRBJ1-1; D perhaps matches TRBD1 (6 bases). CDR1 and CDR2 (germline): WNHNN, SYGVQD (reference sequence). Trimming pared 2 bases from V and 8 bases from J, leaving 9 bases between. This CDR3 has 12 amino acids.

Only a few counts were recorded for this clonotype. This chain uses TRBV15 with TRBJ1-1; the match to TRBD1 covers 8 bases. The junction had 4 bases not matched to a gene; V was cut back by 4 bases and J by 6 bases. In germline, CDR1 is LNHNV, CDR2 YYDKDF (reference sequence). The CDR3 runs 13 residues. The CDR3 bases are TGTGCCACCAGCATAGGGACAGGAGCTGAAGCTTTCTTT. It specifies CATSIGTGAEAFF. The full variable domain, completed using reference TRBV15 and TRBJ1-1, is DAMVIQNPRYQVTQFGKPVTLSCSQTLNHNVMYWYQQKSSQAPKLLFHYYDKDFNNEADTPDNFQSRRPNTSFCFLDIRSPGLGDTAMYLCATSIGTGAEAFFGQGTRLTVV.

This clonotype was recorded at least ten times. V and J are TRBV19 and TRBJ2-7; TRBD1 is a possible D gene (5 bases). Trimming pared 0 bases from V and 4 bases from J, leaving 19 bases between. The germline gives CDR1 LNHDA, CDR2 SQIVND (reference sequence). This CDR3 is 17 amino acids long. The CDR3 bases are TGTGCCAGTAGTATAGACCACAGTGGGGCCATGGGATACGAGCAGTACTTC. It codes for CASSIDHSGAMGYEQYF. Full variable domain (missing parts from reference TRBV19 and TRBJ2-7): DGGITQSPKYLFRKEGQNVTLSCEQNLNHDAMYWYRQDPGQGLRLIYYSQIVNDFQKGDIAEGYSVSREKKESFPLTVTSAQKNPTAFYLCASSIDHSGAMGYEQYFGPGTRLTVT.

To note about this clonotype: The junction does not match germline at one end; this may be a read error. The V gene is TRBV15, the J gene TRBJ1-2, with 8 bases identical to TRBD1. The CDR3 loop spans 13 amino acids. The germline V gene has CDR1 LNHNV and CDR2 YYDKDF (reference sequence). This chain's CDR3 is CAISRDQGAGYTF. The CDR3 DNA reads TGTGCCATCAGCAGAGATCAGGGGGCAGGCTACACCTTC.

This clonotype has at least ten counts. The chain has TRBV7-9 and TRBJ2-3; 10 nucleotides agree with TRBD2. The CDR3 is 16 amino acids. V lost 0 bases and J lost 1; bases outside the gene matches: 1. The germline V gene has CDR1 SEHNR and CDR2 FQNEAQ (reference sequence). The CDR3 region has the DNA TGTGCCAGCAGCTTAGCCACTAGCGGGGGCACAGATACGCAGTATTTT. Its translation: CASSLATSGGTDTQYF.

The sample holds many counts of this clonotype. The V call is TRBV20-1, the J call TRBJ2-3, with 7 positions matching TRBD2. The CDR3 length is 15 residues. The germline CDR1 and CDR2 sequences are DFQATT and SNEGSKA (reference sequence). J gave up 1 base and V 2 bases, and 6 bases lay outside the gene matches. DNA of the CDR3: TGCAGTGCTAGATCTGCGGGGGTGGGCACAGATACGCAGTATTTT. Amino acids: CSARSAGVGTDTQYF.

This chain joins TRBV7-2 and TRBJ1-2, with D possibly TRBD1 on 5 matching bases. The CDR3 loop spans 13 amino acids. The germline CDR1 and CDR2 sequences are SGHTA and FQGNSA. V was trimmed by 5 bases and J by 8 bases, leaving 15 bases between them. The CDR3 loop is CASSPDSLLGYTF. The CDR3 DNA sequence: TGTGCCAGCAGCCCCGACAGCCTTCTCGGCTACACCTTC.

Turning to this clonotype: A much larger clone lies a single base off, so this may be a read error. V and J are TRBV27 and TRBJ2-7; D tentatively reads TRBD1 or TRBD2 (5 bases each). CDR1 and CDR2 (germline): MNHEY, SMNVEV (reference sequence). This CDR3 contains 15 residues. Deletions cut 6 bases from V and 5 bases from J, with 20 bases between. CDR3 region: CASSYSRDGAHEQYF. As DNA, the CDR3 is TGTGCCAGCAGCTACTCCCGGGACGGGGCCCACGAGCAGTACTTC.

With regard to this clonotype: A much larger clonotype is one base distant, so this may be a read error. The chain couples TRBV25-1 to TRBJ1-5; TRBD1 matches 8 bases. The CDR3 covers 15 residues. Germline assignment: CDR1 MGHDK and CDR2 SYGVNS. Trimming cost V 3 bases and J 7 bases; bases outside gene matches: 8. CDR3 coding DNA: TGTGCCAGCAGTGAGGCAGGGGGCGTATACCAGCCCCAGCATTTT. This encodes CASSEAGGVYQPQHF.

The sample holds many counts of this clonotype. The gene calls are TRBV5-6 and TRBJ2-2; TRBD1 might be the D (6 bases). The CDR3 totals 19 residues. Germline CDR1 reads SGHDT; CDR2 reads YYEEEE. V was shortened by 0 bases and J by 4 bases, with 22 bases between the two germline ends. The CDR3 region is CASSLGGYTGPRGTGELFF. The CDR3 bases are TGTGCCAGCAGCTTGGGGGGATACACAGGGCCGAGGGGCACCGGGGAGCTGTTTTTT.

The V and J genes are TRBV2 and TRBJ1-1; 9 nucleotides agree with TRBD1. Germline values: CDR1 SNHLY, CDR2 FYNNEI. V lost 7 bases and J lost 4; bases outside the gene matches: 7. This CDR3 is 14 amino acids long. CDR3 loop: CASTTGGPRTEAFF. CDR3 in DNA: TGTGCCAGCACTACAGGGGGCCCACGCACTGAAGCTTTCTTT.

The chain uses TRBV19 and TRBJ2-3; 12 nucleotides agree with TRBD1. The CDR3 spans 15 residues. V lost 6 bases and J lost 5; bases outside the gene matches: 6. From germline, CDR1 is LNHDA and CDR2 SQIVND (reference sequence). In DNA, the CDR3 is TGTGCCAGTAGCTTGGGACAGGGGGCAGAAGATACGCAGTATTTT. Protein product: CASSLGQGAEDTQYF.

V is TRBV15 and J is TRBJ2-1, with D possibly TRBD1 on 6 matching bases. CDR3 size: 15 residues. Germline V gene lookup returns CDR1 LNHNV and CDR2 YYDKDF (reference sequence). V lost 0 bases and J 2 bases, leaving 8 bases between the germline ends. The CDR3 here is CATSRDRDTYNEQFF. The CDR3 bases are TGTGCCACCAGCAGAGACCGGGACACCTACAATGAGCAGTTCTTC. The entire variable domain, with the rest obtained from reference TRBV15 and TRBJ2-1, is as follows: DAMVIQNPRYQVTQFGKPVTLSCSQTLNHNVMYWYQQKSSQAPKLLFHYYDKDFNNEADTPDNFQSRRPNTSFCFLDIRSPGLGDTAMYLCATSRDRDTYNEQFFGPGTRLTVL.

The chain has TRBV11-2 and TRBJ2-6; weak D call: TRBD1 (5 bases). The V and J ends lost 6 bases and 3 bases respectively, with 15 bases between them. CDR1 and CDR2 from the germline V gene are SGHAT and FQNNGV. This CDR3 is built from 16 residues. CDR3 amino acids: CASRPPWGGGANVLTF. Written as DNA, the CDR3 is TGTGCCAGCAGACCGCCATGGGGCGGTGGGGCCAACGTCCTGACTTTC.

This clonotype has only one observation. J is TRBJ1-5 and V is TRBV2; D call uncertain. Trimming removed 3 bases from V and 0 bases from J, with 9 bases in between. CDR1 and CDR2 from the germline V gene are SNHLY and FYNNEI. The CDR3 runs 15 residues. The chain's CDR3 is CASSDSRNSNQPQHF. DNA for the CDR3: TGTGCCAGCAGTGATTCCAGGAATAGCAATCAGCCCCAGCATTTT.

This rearrangement joins TRBV20-1 to TRBJ2-4; 8 bases map to TRBD1. The CDR3 consists of 14 residues. The J segment lost 7 bases and the V segment lost 1 base, leaving 6 bases of the junction unmatched. Germline assignment: CDR1 DFQATT and CDR2 SNEGSKA (reference sequence). The CDR3: CSARARTGRNIQYF. CDR3 nucleotides: TGCAGTGCTAGAGCCAGGACAGGGCGGAACATTCAGTACTTC.

This clonotype has at least ten counts. The V and J genes are TRBV10-3 and TRBJ2-3; D ambiguous. The CDR3 is 15 residues long. Trimming removed 6 bases from V and 2 bases from J, with 15 bases in between. Germline CDR1 ENHRY, CDR2 SYGVKD. CDR3 residues: CAIRGHQTFTDTQYF. CDR3 DNA sequence: TGTGCCATCAGAGGCCATCAAACCTTCACAGATACGCAGTATTTT.